These T cell receptor beta chains were read from a single sample in a study of OX40 agonist ivuxolimab in advanced cancers. Libraries were prepared by immunoSEQ multiplex PCR; TCRdb keeps only in-frame clonotypes and omits some of them. Here the sample spans about 71,000 clones, about 93% being singletons. The sample consisted of CD4+ or CD8+ T cells sorted from blood, taken in a trial of the OX40 agonist ivuxolimab. These receptors were collected from an adult with an advanced solid tumor such as melanoma, head and neck, liver or kidney cancer. Each CDR3 is given without its conserved first and last residue.

TRBJ2-7 | TRBV4-3 | ASSQDRLAISYEQY
TRBJ2-5 | TRBV7-8 | ASSLGGGAETQY
TRBJ1-1 | TRBV10-3 | ATSGGDTEAF
TRBJ1-1 | TRBV19 | ATHTGVVNTEAF
TRBJ2-5 | TRBV2 | ASSERVAGGRETQY
TRBJ1-1 | TRBV6-5 | ASTDSYTEAF
TRBJ2-5 | TRBV19 | ASSKLAGVETQY
TRBJ1-1 | TRBV29-1 | SVLTSLNTEAF
TRBJ2-4 | TRBV7-9 | ASSGPGGGKNIQY
TRBJ2-7 | TRBV6-1 | ASSELGGITYEQY
TRBJ2-5 | TRBV7-9 | ASSSEHIEETQY
TRBJ2-7 | TRBV6-6 | ASTYSQDSSYEQY
TRBJ2-7 | TRBV6-5 | ASGGQGPEQY
TRBJ2-1 | TRBV9 | ASGRSGGYNEQF
TRBJ2-1 | TRBV12-5 | ASGSGQGAMNEQF
TRBJ2-7 | TRBV7-9 | ASSSPRGPTYEQY
TRBJ2-7 | TRBV15 | ATSRDQGSSYEQY
TRBJ2-3 | TRBV29-1 | SVEMWTSGRYTDTQY
TRBJ2-5 | TRBV4-1 | ASSQEGGGNQETQY
TRBJ2-5 | TRBV6-4 | ATDTRTLLQETQY
TRBJ1-6 | TRBV28 | ASSLSPGRVSDNSPLH
TRBJ2-1 | TRBV9 | ASSVDGTPYNEQF
TRBJ1-4 | TRBV7-9 | ASSLGTGDEKLF
TRBJ2-5 | TRBV27 | ASSLGSGSQETQY
TRBJ2-2 | TRBV4-3 | ASSQDRGTNTGELF
TRBJ2-7 | TRBV4-3 | ASSQERTGGPYEQY
TRBJ1-4 | TRBV18 | ASSPEGEKLF
TRBJ2-3 | TRBV11-2 | ASSLGASGSDTQY
TRBJ1-1 | TRBV7-3 | ASSLTGTPNTEAF
TRBJ2-7 | TRBV19 | ASSGDLYEQY
TRBJ1-5 | TRBV4-1 | ASSLRTGDDQPQH
TRBJ2-1 | TRBV7-9 | ASSTTSGWVNEQF
TRBJ1-5 | TRBV28 | ASSFVSGQGNSNQPQH
TRBJ1-3 | TRBV10-3 | AISAAFSGNTIY
TRBJ2-7 | TRBV19 | ASSYYQNYEQY
TRBJ2-1 | TRBV4-1 | ASSQDGVAGGNEQF